The TCR beta chain under discussion was sequenced for a study of control samples from healthy donors and cancer patients (dated by TCRdb to the early 2020s). The library was built by means of the immunoSEQ multiplex PCR assay. TCRdb mirrors the immuneACCESS table, restricted to in-frame sequences. Some clones are absent from its copies; in checked studies, under half trace to an unresolved V gene, and the reason for the others is unknown. The sample has tens of thousands of clones on record, about four fifths of them singletons. Around a tenth of the sample belongs to the ten largest clones. A word on this clone: Its antigen is unknown. The input lacks base qualities; no much larger clone sits a single base away.

From its cysteine to its phenylalanine, the CDR3 spans 14 amino acids. Kept here is only the CDR3 DNA, which spans 42 bases and is read in frame from base 1. As encoded in the germline V gene (reference sequence), CDR1 is LNHDA while CDR2 is SQIVND. The junction carries 15 bases between V and J, which are trimmed by 5 bases and 7 bases respectively. The clonotype comes from a man in his 70s in good health. Sequencing was done on a sample of blood. The V and J segments used are TRBV19 and TRBJ1-5, with a weak D call of TRBD1 (6 bases match). The CDR3 here reads CASSGGPGRQPQHF. The nucleotide sequence reads as follows: TGTGCCAGTAGTGGGGGGCCGGGGAGGCAGCCCCAGCATTTT.